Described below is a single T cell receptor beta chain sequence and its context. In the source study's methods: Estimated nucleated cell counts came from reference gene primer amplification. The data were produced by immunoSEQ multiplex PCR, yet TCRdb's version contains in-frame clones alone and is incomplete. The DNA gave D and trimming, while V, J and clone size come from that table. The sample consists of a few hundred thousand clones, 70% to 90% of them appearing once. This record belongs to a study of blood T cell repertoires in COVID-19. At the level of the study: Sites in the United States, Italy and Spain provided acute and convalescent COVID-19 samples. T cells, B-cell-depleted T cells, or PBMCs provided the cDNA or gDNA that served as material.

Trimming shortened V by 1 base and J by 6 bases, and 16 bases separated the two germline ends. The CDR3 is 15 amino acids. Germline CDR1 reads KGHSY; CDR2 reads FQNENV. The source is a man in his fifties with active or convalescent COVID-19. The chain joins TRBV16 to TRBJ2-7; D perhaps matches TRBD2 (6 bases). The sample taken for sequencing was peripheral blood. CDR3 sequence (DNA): TGTGCCAGCAGCCAATTCGGGGGAGCCCCCCTCGAGCAGTACTTC. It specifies CASSQFGGAPLEQYF.